Presented here are 26 T cell receptor beta chains from one specimen sequenced in a study of T cells after yellow fever vaccination. TCRdb ran MiXCR on the 5' RACE reads and lists one entry per CDR3 protein. The table shows about 30,000 distinct CDR3 sequences, with 4.4% occurring only once. Material: CD8+ T cells sorted from PBMCs, obtained 5 days after the yellow fever booster vaccination. These receptors all stem from a young man who received the YFV17D yellow fever vaccine.

This clonotype was seen many times. The chain links TRBV7-2 to TRBJ2-7; tentative D call: TRBD2 (6 bases). V was trimmed by 5 bases and J by 2 bases, leaving 16 bases between them. CDR1 SGHTA and CDR2 FQGNSA come from the germline V gene. This CDR3 is 15 amino acids long. This chain's CDR3 is CASSLKAGLPYEQYF. In DNA form, the CDR3 reads TGTGCCAGCAGCCTGAAAGCGGGTCTTCCCTACGAGCAGTACTTC.

This clonotype was seen at least ten times. The V call is TRBV6-5, the J call TRBJ2-1; possibly TRBD2 for D (6 bases). Germline V gives CDR1 MNHEY, CDR2 SVGAGI. CDR3 size: 16 residues. Trimming cost V 2 bases and J 4 bases, with 15 bases left between them. DNA of the CDR3: TGTGCCAGCAGTTACGAGCCGGCTAGCGTGTACAATGAGCAGTTCTTC. Protein product: CASSYEPASVYNEQFF.

The sample holds many counts of this clonotype. The V and J genes are TRBV4-3 and TRBJ2-5; D could derive from TRBD1 or TRBD2 (5 bases each). Trimming removed 4 bases at V and 5 bases at J, with 14 bases between. CDR1 is LGHNA, CDR2 YSLEER, per germline. The CDR3 consists of 14 residues. The CDR3 sequence: CASSPGSGRETQYF. DNA for the CDR3: TGCGCCAGCAGCCCGGGATCAGGGCGGGAGACCCAGTACTTC.

This clonotype was found many times. The chain joins TRBV12-3 or TRBV12-4 to TRBJ1-1; D not resolved. The length of the CDR3 is 10 residues. Deletions cut 10 bases from V and 3 bases from J, with 6 bases between. Here the CDR3 reads CATRYTEAFF. The CDR3 bases are TGTGCCACCCGGTACACTGAAGCTTTCTTT.

The table lists this clonotype with many counts. V is TRBV18 and J is TRBJ1-5; no firm D call. The germline V gene has CDR1 KGHSH and CDR2 LQKENI. This CDR3 region has 14 residues. With 2 bases removed from V and 4 bases from J, the gap between germline ends came to 9 bases. CDR3 DNA: TGTGCCAGCTCACCAGTGCAGGAAAATCAGCCCCAGCATTTT. Amino acid sequence: CASSPVQENQPQHF.

The sample holds many counts of this clonotype. The chain links TRBV2 to TRBJ2-2; D remains ambiguous. The CDR3 has 14 residues. The germline CDR1 and CDR2 sequences are SNHLY and FYNNEI. V lost 7 bases, J lost 4 bases, and 13 bases lay in between. The CDR3 DNA sequence: TGTGCCAGCATTGCAGGAAGTGGCACCGGGGAGCTGTTTTTT. Translating gives CASIAGSGTGELFF.

This clonotype showed up many times. This chain links TRBV15 with TRBJ1-1, with D tentatively TRBD1 (5 bases). The CDR3 runs 13 residues. CDR1 and CDR2 from the germline V gene are LNHNV and YYDKDF (reference sequence). The V gene lost 1 base and the J gene lost 4 bases, with 7 bases spanning the gap. The CDR3 protein is CATSRVTGTEAFF. The CDR3 coding sequence is TGTGCCACCAGCAGAGTCACAGGCACTGAAGCTTTCTTT.

This clonotype was recorded many times. The J gene is TRBJ2-7, the V gene TRBV24-1; D ambiguous. Germline CDR1 is KGHDR and CDR2 is SFDVKD. Trimming cost V 0 bases and J 7 bases, with 21 bases left between them. This CDR3 spans 17 amino acids. CDR3 amino acids: CATSDLPVRFLNWEQYF. The CDR3 bases are TGTGCCACCAGTGATTTGCCAGTGAGGTTTCTGAATTGGGAGCAGTACTTC.

Comments on this clonotype: Just one base apart from a much larger clone, this may be a read error. V and J are TRBV7-9 and TRBJ2-7; D gene unclear. This CDR3 comprises 12 residues. The germline gives CDR1 SEHNR, CDR2 FQNEAQ (reference sequence). V lost 11 bases and J 3 bases, leaving 14 bases between the germline ends. In DNA form, the CDR3 reads TGTGCCTTAGGCGGCTCCTACTACGAGCAGTACTTC. Translating gives CALGGSYYEQYF.

This clonotype was seen ten or more times. V and J are TRBV15 and TRBJ2-7; D remains unclear. The CDR3 runs 14 residues. CDR1 is LNHNV, CDR2 YYDKDF, per germline (reference sequence). Trimming cost V 3 bases and J 2 bases, with 11 bases left between them. The CDR3 nucleotides read TGTGCCACCAGCAGGTTAGGCCGAACCTACGAGCAGTACTTC. Protein sequence: CATSRLGRTYEQYF.

This clonotype has at least ten counts. The chain couples TRBV25-1 to TRBJ2-4; TRBD2 matches at 7 bases. This CDR3 spans 16 amino acids. The V gene's germline CDR1 is MGHDK and CDR2 SYGVNS. The junction had 5 bases not matched to a gene; V was cut back by 2 bases and J by 1 base. CDR3 DNA sequence: TGTGCCAGCAGTGAAGGGGAGGGATGGGCCAAAAACATTCAGTACTTC. Protein product: CASSEGEGWAKNIQYF.

There are a few counts of this clonotype. The V and J genes are TRBV19 and TRBJ2-5; 9 bases are shared with TRBD2. The CDR3 length is 15 residues. Germline V lookup: CDR1 LNHDA, CDR2 SQIVND (reference sequence). After removal of 5 bases from V and 2 bases from J, the junction contained 6 bases not matched to a gene. The CDR3 spells CASSFSGSRQETQYF. In DNA form, the CDR3 reads TGTGCCAGTAGTTTTAGCGGGAGCCGACAAGAGACCCAGTACTTC.

This clonotype was counted at least ten times. The chain is built from TRBV7-3 and TRBJ2-1, with 13 nucleotides matching TRBD2. This CDR3 comprises 19 residues. Germline V gene sequence: CDR1 SGHTA, CDR2 FQGTGA. Unmatched junction bases numbered 11, after V lost 1 base and J lost 5 bases. The DNA of the CDR3 is TGTGCCAGCAGCTTAAATCCGAGGACTAGCGGGAGTATTCACAATGAGCAGTTCTTC. Amino acid sequence: CASSLNPRTSGSIHNEQFF.

This clonotype appeared many times. The rearrangement links TRBV21-1 to TRBJ1-5. TRBV21-1 is a recognized pseudogene. The CDR3 loop spans 14 amino acids. CDR3 in DNA: TGTGCCAGCAGCAGTAAACAGCGATCTCAGCCCCAGCATTTT. This gives the protein CASSSKQRSQPQHF.

In its sample, this clonotype was seen many times. This chain uses TRBV4-2 with TRBJ2-1; 7 nucleotides match TRBD2. From germline, CDR1 is LGHNA and CDR2 YNFKEQ. Trimming at V came to 3 bases and at J to 5 bases, leaving 7 bases not matched to a gene. The CDR3 contains 15 residues. CDR3 in amino acids: CASSQGEGNNNEQFF. The CDR3, as DNA: TGTGCCAGCAGCCAGGGGGAGGGCAACAACAATGAGCAGTTCTTC.

This clonotype was counted only a few times. This chain uses TRBV9 with TRBJ2-1; 10 bases agree with TRBD2. Germline values: CDR1 SGDLS, CDR2 YYNGEE. CDR3 length: 15 residues. V was pared by 4 bases and J by 4 bases, with 5 bases of the junction left unmatched. Written as DNA, the CDR3 is TGTGCCAGCAGCCCCCTAGCGGGAGATTACAATGAGCAGTTCTTC. Its translation is CASSPLAGDYNEQFF. Combining the CDR3 with reference TRBV9 and TRBJ2-1 gives the whole variable domain DSGVTQTPKHLITATGQRVTLRCSPRSGDLSVYWYQQSLDQGLQFLIQYYNGEERAKGNILERFSAQQFPDLHSELNLSSLELGDSALYFCASSPLAGDYNEQFFGPGTRLTVL.

This clonotype was observed many times. V usage is TRBV27 and J usage is TRBJ2-1; 9 nucleotides match TRBD1. CDR3 length: 15 amino acids. Trimming at V came to 2 bases and at J to 6 bases, leaving 5 bases not matched to a gene. CDR1 is MNHEY, CDR2 SMNVEV, per germline (reference sequence). The DNA of the CDR3 is TGTGCCAGCAGTTTAACCCAGACAGGGGGCAATGAGCAGTTCTTC. This codes for CASSLTQTGGNEQFF.

This clonotype was found many times. The rearrangement joins TRBV28 to TRBJ2-7, with TRBD2 matching over 10 bases. This CDR3 region has 15 residues. From germline, CDR1 is MDHEN and CDR2 SYDVKM. The V gene end was trimmed by 3 bases and the J gene end by 3 bases; junction bases not matched to a gene: 5. The CDR3 DNA reads TGTGCCAGCAGTTTTTCCGGGACTAGCGACTACGAGCAGTACTTC. Translation: CASSFSGTSDYEQYF.

This clonotype came up many times. The V gene is TRBV4-3, the J gene TRBJ2-1; the match to TRBD2 covers 12 bases. The CDR3 is 17 amino acids. Per the germline V gene, CDR1 is LGHNA and CDR2 is YSLEER. J lost 4 bases, V lost 4 bases, and 8 bases had no gene match. CDR3 coding DNA: TGCGCCAGCAGCCCCGGCCTCGGGACTAGCGGGTACAATGAGCAGTTCTTC. Its translation: CASSPGLGTSGYNEQFF.

Many counts were recorded for this clonotype. The chain joins TRBV28 to TRBJ2-1; TRBD2 matches at 10 bases. The CDR3 runs 16 residues. J was trimmed by 4 bases and V by 4 bases; bases with no gene match: 7. Germline V CDR1 and CDR2: MDHEN, SYDVKM. DNA for the CDR3: TGTGCCAGCAGTTCCCGGACTAGCGGATTTTACAATGAGCAGTTCTTC. This translates into CASSSRTSGFYNEQFF.

This clonotype was seen repeatedly, ten times or more. This chain links TRBV4-2 with TRBJ2-1; 9 nucleotides agree with TRBD2. V dropped 6 bases and J dropped 8; count of bases not matched to a gene: 2. The CDR3 extends over 12 amino acids. Germline V gene lookup returns CDR1 LGHNA and CDR2 YNFKEQ. CDR3 sequence reads: CASSSGSYEQFF. The CDR3 DNA reads TGTGCCAGCAGTAGCGGGAGCTATGAGCAGTTCTTC.

This clonotype was seen at least ten times. V is TRBV27 and J is TRBJ2-1, with D unclear. The V and J ends lost 3 bases and 4 bases respectively, with 19 bases between them. In germline, CDR1 is MNHEY, CDR2 SMNVEV (reference sequence). The CDR3 is 17 residues long. The CDR3 nucleotides read TGTGCCAGCAGTTTGGGCTTAGTCCAGGTATTTTACAATGAGCAGTTCTTC. It yields the protein CASSLGLVQVFYNEQFF.

This clonotype showed up many times. V gene TRBV29-1 combines with J gene TRBJ1-1; tentative D call: TRBD1 (6 bases). The germline V and J ends were trimmed by 7 bases and 5 bases, with 14 bases remaining between them. The CDR3 has 12 residues. Per germline, CDR1 SQVTM and CDR2 ANQGSEA. CDR3 bases: TGCAGCGCCGCCTTACAGGGTACTGAAGCTTTCTTT. This translates into CSAALQGTEAFF.

This clonotype was detected ten times or more. V usage is TRBV6-5 and J usage is TRBJ1-5, with no clear D. The CDR3 has 14 residues. Germline V gene data show CDR1 as MNHEY and CDR2 as SVGAGI. V gave up 0 bases and J gave up 3 bases, with 6 bases separating them. The CDR3 spells CASSYSGPNQPQHF. The CDR3 DNA reads as TGTGCCAGCAGTTACTCAGGGCCCAATCAGCCCCAGCATTTT.

This clonotype was detected ten times or more. The V and J genes are TRBV7-2 and TRBJ2-1; TRBD1 matches at 8 bases. V lost 0 bases, J lost 0 bases, and 10 bases stayed unmatched. Germline-derived CDR1 and CDR2 are SGHTA and FQGNSA. The CDR3 has 19 residues. CDR3 region: CASSLATGEWRSSYNEQFF. CDR3 sequence (DNA): TGTGCCAGCAGCTTAGCGACAGGGGAATGGCGGTCCTCCTACAATGAGCAGTTCTTC.

Many counts were recorded for this clonotype. V is TRBV7-8 and J is TRBJ2-1; the match to TRBD2 covers 7 bases. This CDR3 region has 16 residues. Per the germline V gene, CDR1 is SGHVS and CDR2 is FQNEAQ. V dropped 5 bases and J dropped 0; count of bases not matched to a gene: 7. DNA for the CDR3: TGTGCCAGCAGCAGCCGCGGGAGTAACTCCTACAATGAGCAGTTCTTC. It is translated as CASSSRGSNSYNEQFF.